Presented here are 29 T cell receptor beta chains from one specimen sequenced in a study of shared clonotypes between healthy human individuals. The repertoire was sequenced with immunoSEQ multiplex PCR; TCRdb's copy has only in-frame clones and lacks some. The sample consists of about 2.5 million clones, just under 95% of them appearing once. Source material: naive CD4+ T cells from PBMCs. Subset given: CD45RA+ positively selected. The receptors derive from a man aged 18 to 35 in good health. Some clones in this sample may be carry-over from other donors' samples.

This clone appeared a few times. V gene TRBV2 combines with J gene TRBJ1-2, with unresolved D. V lost 2 bases to trimming and J lost 3 bases, with 7 bases between them. The CDR3 has 13 amino acids. CDR1 SNHLY and CDR2 FYNNEI come from the germline V gene. The CDR3 coding sequence is TGTGCCAGCAGTGAAAGGGAGCACTATGGCTACACCTTC. This codes for CASSEREHYGYTF.

This chain links TRBV15 with TRBJ2-5; 7 bases map to TRBD1. V lost 1 base to trimming and J lost 3 bases; unmatched junction nucleotides: 5. The V gene's germline CDR1 is LNHNV and CDR2 YYDKDF (reference sequence). This CDR3 comprises 15 residues. The CDR3 is CATSRAPGQEETQYF. The CDR3, as DNA: TGTGCCACCAGCAGAGCCCCTGGACAGGAAGAGACCCAGTACTTC.

The chain couples TRBV10-2 to TRBJ2-7; 11 nucleotides line up with TRBD1. CDR1 and CDR2 from the germline V gene are WSHSY and SAAADI. The CDR3 totals 15 residues. With V trimmed by 3 bases and J by 7 bases, 8 bases remained unmatched. The CDR3 DNA reads as TGCGCCAGCAGTGATTTGGGGACAGGGGGAGATGAGCAGTACTTC. This gives the protein CASSDLGTGGDEQYF.

This chain uses TRBV2 with TRBJ2-7, with D possibly matching TRBD2 (6 bases). Germline V gene data show CDR1 as SNHLY and CDR2 as FYNNEI. This CDR3 spans 12 amino acids. The CDR3 sequence is CASQKEGYEQYF. In DNA, the CDR3 is TGTGCTAGCCAGAAGGAGGGCTACGAGCAGTACTTC.

The V call is TRBV19, the J call TRBJ1-1; no clear D gene. Germline CDR1 LNHDA, CDR2 SQIVND (reference sequence). This CDR3 comprises 16 residues. The V end was cut by 5 bases, the J end by 1 base, with 17 bases between. CDR3 in DNA: TGTGCCAGTAGTCCCCGAATGGGGAATCCGAACACTGAAGCTTTCTTT. As protein: CASSPRMGNPNTEAFF.

This clone was observed once. V is TRBV7-2 and J is TRBJ2-4; possible D gene TRBD2, 5 bases. Germline V gives CDR1 SGHTA, CDR2 FQGNSA. The CDR3 length is 16 residues. Deletions cut 1 base from V and 0 bases from J, with 10 bases between. DNA for the CDR3: TGTGCCAGCAGCTTAGGAGGGCGGGTAGCCAAAAACATTCAGTACTTC. This translates into CASSLGGRVAKNIQYF. Complete variable domain (other parts from reference TRBV7-2 and TRBJ2-4): GAGVSQSPSNKVTEKGKDVELRCDPISGHTALYWYRQSLGQGLEFLIYFQGNSAPDKSGLPSDRFSAERTGGSVSTLTIQRTQQEDSAVYLCASSLGGRVAKNIQYFGAGTRLSVL.

The V gene is TRBV19, the J gene TRBJ2-3, with TRBD2 identical over 10 bases. V lost 4 bases and J lost 3; bases outside the gene matches: 7. CDR3 length: 16 residues. Germline V CDR1 and CDR2: LNHDA, SQIVND (reference sequence). CDR3 DNA: TGTGCCAGTAGTAGTAGTAGCGGGAGGTCAACAGATACGCAGTATTTT. Protein product: CASSSSSGRSTDTQYF. Drawing the rest from reference TRBV19 and TRBJ2-3, the complete variable domain is DGGITQSPKYLFRKEGQNVTLSCEQNLNHDAMYWYRQDPGQGLRLIYYSQIVNDFQKGDIAEGYSVSREKKESFPLTVTSAQKNPTAFYLCASSSSSGRSTDTQYFGPGTRLTVL.

This clone has a single count. This chain links TRBV28 with TRBJ2-1; 8 positions agree with TRBD1. The trim removed 9 bases at V and 5 bases at J, leaving 6 bases unmatched. Looked up from germline, CDR1 is MDHEN and CDR2 is SYDVKM. The CDR3 totals 13 residues. This chain's CDR3 is CARIDRGNNEQFF. The CDR3 region has the DNA TGTGCCAGGATAGACAGGGGAAACAATGAGCAGTTCTTC.

The CDR3 DNA sequence: TGCGCCAGCAGCTCCCGCCTGGGAGGGGCGAGAGATACGCAGTATTTT. Amino acid sequence: CASSSRLGGARDTQYF. This chain connects TRBV5-1 to TRBJ2-3; TRBD2 aligns across 7 bases. This CDR3 is built from 16 residues. The V gene end was trimmed by 3 bases and the J gene end by 5 bases; junction bases not matched to a gene: 12. Germline V gives CDR1 SGHRS, CDR2 YFSETQ.

The chain combines TRBV5-1 with TRBJ2-1; D perhaps matches TRBD2 (5 bases). The CDR3 has 16 residues. V lost 4 bases and J lost 0, with 14 bases in between. From germline, CDR1 is SGHRS and CDR2 YFSETQ. Written as DNA, the CDR3 is TGCGCCAGCAGCGGGATGGGCGGAGGCTCCTACAATGAGCAGTTCTTC. It is translated as CASSGMGGGSYNEQFF.

The chain combines TRBV27 with TRBJ2-1, with D possibly being TRBD1 or TRBD2 (5 bases each). The ends were cut back, 6 bases at V and 9 bases at J, with 15 bases in the middle. The CDR3 loop spans 13 amino acids. Germline assignment: CDR1 MNHEY and CDR2 SMNVEV (reference sequence). CDR3 nucleotides: TGTGCCAGCAGGCTGGTGGGGGAGTTTGAGCAGTTCTTC. Encoded protein: CASRLVGEFEQFF.

The rearrangement uses TRBV20-1 and TRBJ1-2; D is uncertain. This CDR3 is built from 11 residues. Germline CDR1 DFQATT, CDR2 SNEGSKA (reference sequence). Trimming took off 6 bases at V and 7 bases at J, with 12 bases between the two ends. This chain's CDR3 is CSAPVAGGYTF. Written as DNA, the CDR3 is TGCAGTGCCCCGGTAGCCGGTGGCTACACCTTC.

V and J are TRBV18 and TRBJ2-7; the D gene is possibly TRBD1 (6 bases). The length of the CDR3 is 15 residues. Germline V gives CDR1 KGHSH, CDR2 LQKENI. The V end was cut by 2 bases, the J end by 4 bases, with 15 bases between. The CDR3 here is CASSPYQGQKYEQYF. CDR3 in DNA: TGTGCCAGCTCACCATACCAGGGGCAGAAGTACGAGCAGTACTTC.

Of note for this clone: The same CDR3 can be traced to other DNA sequences in this sample. The chain combines TRBV5-1 with TRBJ1-1; 7 bases are shared with TRBD1. Germline assignment: CDR1 SGHRS and CDR2 YFSETQ. The CDR3 has 14 residues. V dropped 3 bases and J dropped 1; count of bases not matched to a gene: 3. CDR3 bases: TGCGCCAGCAGCTCGGGACAGCCGAACACTGAAGCTTTCTTT. Translation: CASSSGQPNTEAFF.

The J gene is TRBJ2-5, the V gene TRBV28; 11 nucleotides match TRBD2. The V gene end was trimmed by 8 bases and the J gene end by 2 bases; junction bases not matched to a gene: 13. Germline CDR1 and CDR2: MDHEN and SYDVKM. CDR3 length equals 17 residues. In nucleotides, the CDR3 is TGTGCCAGCCTCCCTTGGCTAGCGGGAGGAAGGCAAGAGACCCAGTACTTC. Translated: CASLPWLAGGRQETQYF.

The chain has TRBV28 and TRBJ1-2; D remains unclear. The germline V and J ends were trimmed by 4 bases and 4 bases, with 28 bases remaining between them. This CDR3 has 19 residues. CDR1 and CDR2 from the germline V gene are MDHEN and SYDVKM. CDR3 DNA: TGTGCCAGCAGTTCCGCTTCAGTTTCGGCGGAGCCTGGGAGCTATGGCTACACCTTC. Residues: CASSSASVSAEPGSYGYTF.

The chain carries TRBV4-2 and TRBJ2-1; TRBD2 agrees at 13 bases. The CDR3 is 17 residues long. Germline loops: CDR1 LGHNA, CDR2 YNFKEQ. Trimming at V came to 3 bases and at J to 8 bases, leaving 10 bases not matched to a gene. CDR3 loop: CASSHATSGRALYEQFF. For the CDR3, the DNA is TGTGCCAGCAGCCATGCCACTAGCGGGAGGGCCCTCTATGAGCAGTTCTTC.

The CDR3 sequence: CASSLESSTDTQYF. The CDR3 DNA sequence: TGTGCCAGTTCTTTAGAGTCTAGCACAGATACGCAGTATTTT. V is TRBV19 and J is TRBJ2-3; D is unresolved. V lost 8 bases and J lost 0, with 12 bases in between. The CDR3 has 14 amino acids. Germline CDR1 reads LNHDA; CDR2 reads SQIVND (reference sequence). Based on the CDR3 plus reference TRBV19 and TRBJ2-3, the full variable domain is DGGITQSPKYLFRKEGQNVTLSCEQNLNHDAMYWYRQDPGQGLRLIYYSQIVNDFQKGDIAEGYSVSREKKESFPLTVTSAQKNPTAFYLCASSLESSTDTQYFGPGTRLTVL.

V usage is TRBV7-2 and J usage is TRBJ2-3, with 10 nucleotides matching TRBD2. CDR3 length equals 16 residues. From germline, CDR1 is SGHTA and CDR2 FQGNSA. J gave up 4 bases and V 3 bases, and 7 bases lay outside the gene matches. This CDR3 reads CASSFLAGVIADTQYF. The CDR3 DNA sequence: TGTGCCAGCAGCTTCCTAGCGGGAGTAATCGCAGATACGCAGTATTTT.

The chain uses TRBV15 and TRBJ1-2, with 10 bases that match TRBD1. The J segment lost 8 bases and the V segment lost 4 bases, leaving 7 bases of the junction unmatched. Germline assignment: CDR1 LNHNV and CDR2 YYDKDF (reference sequence). This CDR3 has 14 residues. The CDR3 region is CATSTDRGWIGYTF. In nucleotides, the CDR3 is TGTGCCACCAGCACGGACAGGGGGTGGATAGGCTACACCTTC.

The chain uses TRBV6-1 and TRBJ2-4, with D unresolved. The CDR3 covers 15 residues. Germline V gives CDR1 MNHNS, CDR2 SASEGT. Trimming left V 0 bases short and J 1 base short, with 7 bases between. The CDR3 DNA follows: TGTGCCAGCAGTGAAGCGATCACCGCCAAAAACATTCAGTACTTC. Its translation: CASSEAITAKNIQYF.

The chain links TRBV7-9 to TRBJ1-2; 9 bases are a match to TRBD1. Trimming took 4 bases from V and 2 from J; bases not matched to a gene: 14. The CDR3 runs to 18 residues. Per germline, CDR1 SEHNR and CDR2 FQNEAQ (reference sequence). DNA of the CDR3: TGTGCCAGCAGCTCCGATAGCCCTCGGACAGGGGAAAACTATGGCTACACCTTC. Encoded protein: CASSSDSPRTGENYGYTF. Full variable domain (missing parts from reference TRBV7-9 and TRBJ1-2): DTGVSQNPRHKITKRGQNVTFRCDPISEHNRLYWYRQTLGQGPEFLTYFQNEAQLEKSRLLSDRFSAERPKGSFSTLEIQRTEQGDSAMYLCASSSDSPRTGENYGYTFGSGTRLTVV.

The table lists this clone with a count of one. The rearrangement links TRBV12-2 to TRBJ2-3; the table's D call, TRBD1, has no DNA check behind it. TRBV12-2 is given as a pseudogene. There are 17 residues in the CDR3. The CDR3 sequence is CASRLAPTHSCTDTQYF. The DNA of the CDR3 is TGTGCAAGTCGCTTAGCGCCCACCCACAGTTGTACAGATACGCAGTATTTT.

The V gene is TRBV7-8, the J gene TRBJ1-5, with 7 bases fitting TRBD1. V shed 7 bases and J 4 bases; nucleotides not matched to a gene: 7. The germline V gene encodes CDR1 SGHVS and CDR2 FQNEAQ. The CDR3 has 14 amino acids. For the CDR3, the DNA is TGTGCCAGCACCCCGGGACAGAGAAATCAGCCCCAGCATTTT. It is translated as CASTPGQRNQPQHF.

This chain links TRBV6-5 with TRBJ2-7; TRBD2 matches at 7 bases. CDR3 length: 13 amino acids. The J segment lost 4 bases and the V segment lost 4 bases, leaving 4 bases of the junction unmatched. From germline, CDR1 is MNHEY and CDR2 SVGAGI. In DNA, the CDR3 is TGTGCCAGCAGTTCAGCGGGGCTGTACGAGCAGTACTTC. This codes for CASSSAGLYEQYF.

The V and J genes are TRBV30 and TRBJ2-7; 8 bases align to TRBD2. The CDR3 contains 14 residues. The V segment lost 3 bases and the J segment 4 bases; nucleotides outside the gene matches: 8. Germline V gene sequence: CDR1 GTSNPN, CDR2 SVGIG (reference sequence). The CDR3 is CAWSGGTRKYEQYF. The CDR3, as DNA: TGTGCCTGGAGCGGGGGGACTAGAAAATACGAGCAGTACTTC.

This chain uses TRBV27 with TRBJ1-5, with TRBD1 identical over 9 bases. V lost 8 bases, J lost 3 bases, and 20 bases stayed unmatched. Germline V gene data show CDR1 as MNHEY and CDR2 as SMNVEV (reference sequence). This CDR3 is 19 amino acids long. CDR3 bases: TGTGCCAGCGGTAACACGCCCGGGACAGGGTTGCGGTACAATCAGCCCCAGCATTTT. It specifies CASGNTPGTGLRYNQPQHF.

This clone has just one count. The chain carries TRBV14 and TRBJ1-4; D is possibly TRBD1 (5 bases). CDR1 and CDR2 from the germline V gene are SGHDN and FVKESK. This CDR3 has 17 amino acids. The V end lost 1 base, the J end lost 3 bases, and 15 bases lay between the germline ends. CDR3 protein: CASSQVGGWGANEKLFF. The CDR3 DNA follows: TGTGCCAGCAGCCAAGTCGGGGGATGGGGTGCTAATGAAAAACTGTTTTTT.

In this sample, this clone turned up a few times. Other DNA variants within this sample encode the same CDR3. The chain links TRBV5-1 to TRBJ1-4; tentative D call: TRBD1 (6 bases). CDR1 is SGHRS and CDR2 is YFSETQ in the germline V gene. CDR3 length: 13 amino acids. V lost 3 bases and J lost 8, with 11 bases in between. CDR3 protein: CASSSGVGEKLFF. The CDR3 coding sequence is TGCGCCAGCAGCTCAGGGGTCGGGGAAAAACTGTTTTTT.